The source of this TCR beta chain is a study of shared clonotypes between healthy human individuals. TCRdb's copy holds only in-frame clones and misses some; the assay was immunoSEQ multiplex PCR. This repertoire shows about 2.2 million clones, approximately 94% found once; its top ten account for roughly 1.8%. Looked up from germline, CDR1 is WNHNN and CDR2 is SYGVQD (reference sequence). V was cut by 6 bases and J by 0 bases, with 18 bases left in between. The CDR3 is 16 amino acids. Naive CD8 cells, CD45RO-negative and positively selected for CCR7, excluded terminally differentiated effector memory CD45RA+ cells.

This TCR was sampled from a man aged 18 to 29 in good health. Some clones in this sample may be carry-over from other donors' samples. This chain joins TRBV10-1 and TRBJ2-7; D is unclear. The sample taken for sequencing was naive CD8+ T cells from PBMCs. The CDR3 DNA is TGCGCCAGCAGATCAATCAGACATGATAGCTCCTACGAGCAGTACTTC. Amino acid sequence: CASRSIRHDSSYEQYF.